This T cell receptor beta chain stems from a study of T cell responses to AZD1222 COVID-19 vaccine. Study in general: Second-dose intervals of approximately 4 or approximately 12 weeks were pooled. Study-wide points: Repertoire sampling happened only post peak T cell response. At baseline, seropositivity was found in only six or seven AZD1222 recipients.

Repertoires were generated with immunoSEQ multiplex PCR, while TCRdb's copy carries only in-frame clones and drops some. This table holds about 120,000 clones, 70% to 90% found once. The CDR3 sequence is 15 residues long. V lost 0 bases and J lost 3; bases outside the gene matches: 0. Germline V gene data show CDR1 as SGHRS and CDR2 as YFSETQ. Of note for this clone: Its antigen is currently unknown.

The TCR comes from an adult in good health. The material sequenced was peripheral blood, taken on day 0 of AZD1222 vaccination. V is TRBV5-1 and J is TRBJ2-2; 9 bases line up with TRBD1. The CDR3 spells CASSLGTGDTGELFF. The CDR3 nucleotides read TGCGCCAGCAGCTTGGGGACAGGGGACACCGGGGAGCTGTTTTTT.